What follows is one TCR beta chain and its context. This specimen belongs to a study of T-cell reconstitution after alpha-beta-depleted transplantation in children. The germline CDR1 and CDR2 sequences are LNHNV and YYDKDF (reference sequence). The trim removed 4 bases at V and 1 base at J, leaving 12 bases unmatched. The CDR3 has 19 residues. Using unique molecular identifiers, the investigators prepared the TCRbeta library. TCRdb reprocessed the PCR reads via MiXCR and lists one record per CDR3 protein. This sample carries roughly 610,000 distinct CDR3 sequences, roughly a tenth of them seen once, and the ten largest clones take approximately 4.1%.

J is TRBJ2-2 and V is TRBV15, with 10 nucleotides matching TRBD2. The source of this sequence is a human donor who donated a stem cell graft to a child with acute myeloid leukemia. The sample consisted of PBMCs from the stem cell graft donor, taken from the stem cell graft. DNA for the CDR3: TGTGCCACCAGCAACCTATTACCAGGACTAGCGGAGAACACCGGGGAGCTGTTTTTT. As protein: CATSNLLPGLAENTGELFF. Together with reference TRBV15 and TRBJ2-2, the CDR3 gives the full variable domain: DAMVIQNPRYQVTQFGKPVTLSCSQTLNHNVMYWYQQKSSQAPKLLFHYYDKDFNNEADTPDNFQSRRPNTSFCFLDIRSPGLGDTAMYLCATSNLLPGLAENTGELFFGEGSRLTVL.